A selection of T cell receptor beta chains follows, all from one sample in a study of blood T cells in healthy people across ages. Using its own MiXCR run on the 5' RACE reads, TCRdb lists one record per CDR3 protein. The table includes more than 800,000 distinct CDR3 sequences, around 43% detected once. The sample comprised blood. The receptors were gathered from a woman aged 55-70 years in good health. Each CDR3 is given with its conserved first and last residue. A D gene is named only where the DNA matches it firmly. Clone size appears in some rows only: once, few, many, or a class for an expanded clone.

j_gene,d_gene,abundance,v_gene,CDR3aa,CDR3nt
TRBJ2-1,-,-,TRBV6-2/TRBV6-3,CASREAASDEQFF,TGTGCCAGCAGAGAAGCGGCTAGCGATGAGCAGTTCTTC
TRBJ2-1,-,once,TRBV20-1,CSATKGEGRNEQFF,TGCAGTGCTACGAAGGGGGAGGGCCGAAATGAGCAGTTCTTC
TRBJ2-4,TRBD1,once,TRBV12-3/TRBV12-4,CASRITGGAGKDIQYF,TGTGCCAGCAGAATTACAGGGGGCGCGGGCAAAGACATTCAGTACTTC
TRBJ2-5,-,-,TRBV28,CASSPVGTTQETQYF,TGTGCCAGCAGTCCCGTTGGAACCACCCAAGAGACCCAGTACTTC
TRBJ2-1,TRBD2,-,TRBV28,CASSSETSGLNEQFF,TGTGCCAGCAGTTCCGAGACTAGCGGGTTAAATGAGCAGTTCTTC
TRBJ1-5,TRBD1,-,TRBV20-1,CSVRGGQGAVAQHF,TGCAGTGTAAGAGGTGGTCAGGGGGCGGTAGCCCAGCATTTT
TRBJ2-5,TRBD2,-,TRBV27,CASRKGGFETQYF,TGTGCCAGCAGAAAGGGAGGGTTTGAGACCCAGTACTTC
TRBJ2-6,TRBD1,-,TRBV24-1,CATRRTGDNSGANVLTF,TGTGCCACCAGAAGGACAGGGGACAACTCTGGGGCCAACGTCCTGACTTTC
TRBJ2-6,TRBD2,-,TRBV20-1,CSATPYGGGGSWGSGANVLTF,TGCAGTGCAACCCCCTATGGGGGGGGAGGATCTTGGGGGTCTGGGGCCAACGTCCTGACTTTC
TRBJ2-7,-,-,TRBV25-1,CASSEGQPGERNEQYF,TGTGCCAGCAGTGAAGGACAACCGGGAGAGCGCAATGAGCAGTACTTC
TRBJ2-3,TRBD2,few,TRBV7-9,CASSVTSGRRADTQYF,TGTGCCAGCAGCGTGACTAGCGGGAGGCGGGCAGATACGCAGTATTTT
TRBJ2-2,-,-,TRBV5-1,CASSLGSAGTGELFF,TGCGCCAGCAGCTTGGGATCGGCGGGCACCGGGGAGCTGTTTTTT
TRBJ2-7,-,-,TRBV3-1,CASSLRIRTRQDEQYF,TGTGCCAGCAGCCTTAGAATTAGAACCAGACAGGACGAGCAGTACTTC
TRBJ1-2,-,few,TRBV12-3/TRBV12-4,CASSLGGQNNYGYTF,TGTGCCAGCAGTTTAGGCGGACAGAACAACTATGGCTACACCTTC
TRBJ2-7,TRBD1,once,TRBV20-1,CSATTRDRLSCEQYF,TGCAGTGCTACCACCCGGGACAGACTCTCCTGCGAGCAGTACTTC
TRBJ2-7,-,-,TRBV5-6,CASSFTIYEQYF,TGTGCCAGCAGCTTTACTATCTACGAGCAGTACTTC
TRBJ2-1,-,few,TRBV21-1,CASSTDSGTSNEQFF,TGTGCCAGCAGCACCGATAGCGGGACAAGCAATGAGCAGTTCTTC
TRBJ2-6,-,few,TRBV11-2,CASSLVFSGANVLTF,TGTGCCAGCAGCTTAGTTTTCTCTGGGGCCAACGTCCTGACTTTC
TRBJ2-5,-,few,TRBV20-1,CSARDLYSLIARKGETQYF,TGCAGTGCTAGAGATCTTTACAGCCTCATCGCTCGGAAAGGAGAGACCCAGTACTTC
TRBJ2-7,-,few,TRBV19,CATRDISTYEQYF,TGTGCCACCCGGGACATTTCTACTTACGAGCAGTACTTC
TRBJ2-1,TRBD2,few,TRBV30,CAWSAIGLAGGPKFF,TGTGCCTGGAGTGCCATAGGACTAGCGGGAGGCCCAAAGTTCTTC
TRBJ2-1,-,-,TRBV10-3,CAIGNSGDIDGQFF,TGTGCCATTGGGAATTCAGGGGATATTGATGGGCAGTTCTTC
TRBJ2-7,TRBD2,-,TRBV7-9,CASSLWDGTSGLFSYEQYF,TGTGCCAGCAGCTTATGGGATGGGACTAGCGGGCTTTTCTCCTACGAGCAGTACTTC
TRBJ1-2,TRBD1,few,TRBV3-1,CASSQEGTGYYGYTF,TGTGCCAGCAGCCAAGAAGGGACAGGGTACTATGGCTACACCTTC
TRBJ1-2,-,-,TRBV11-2,CASSLDPGTKNYGYTF,TGTGCCAGCAGCTTAGATCCAGGGACCAAAAACTATGGCTACACCTTC
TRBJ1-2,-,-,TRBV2,CASRRTETYGYTF,TGTGCCAGCCGTCGGACAGAGACCTATGGCTACACCTTC
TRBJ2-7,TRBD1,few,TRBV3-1,CASSHKSGQGNYEQYF,TGTGCCAGCAGCCATAAATCCGGACAGGGGAACTACGAGCAGTACTTC
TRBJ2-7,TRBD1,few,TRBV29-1,CSGGQGVAYEQYF,TGCAGCGGCGGACAGGGGGTCGCCTACGAGCAGTACTTC
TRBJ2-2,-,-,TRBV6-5,CASSFLTGTGELFF,TGTGCCAGCAGTTTTCTAACGGGGACCGGGGAGCTGTTTTTT
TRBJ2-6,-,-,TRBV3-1,CASSQDWTETGANVLTF,TGTGCCAGCAGCCAAGATTGGACAGAGACTGGGGCCAACGTCCTGACTTTC
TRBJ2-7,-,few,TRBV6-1,CASSDVYPYEQYF,TGTGCCAGCAGTGATGTCTACCCCTACGAGCAGTACTTC
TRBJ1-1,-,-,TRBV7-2,CASSVGRGWGNTEAFF,TGTGCCAGCAGCGTAGGCAGGGGCTGGGGGAACACTGAAGCTTTCTTT
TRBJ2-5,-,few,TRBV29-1,CSVEGGGIGETQYF,TGCAGCGTTGAAGGTGGGGGGATTGGAGAGACCCAGTACTTC
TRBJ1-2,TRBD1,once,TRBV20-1,CSSYPFGAGGLSGYTF,TGCAGTTCTTACCCATTTGGGGCAGGGGGGTTGTCTGGCTACACCTTC
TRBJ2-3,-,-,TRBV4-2,CASSQAPQGDTTDTQYF,TGTGCCAGCAGCCAGGCCCCACAGGGTGACACTACAGATACGCAGTATTTT
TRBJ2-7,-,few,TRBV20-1,CSAREVGNYEQYF,TGCAGTGCTAGAGAAGTCGGGAACTACGAGCAGTACTTC
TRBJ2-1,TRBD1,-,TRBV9,CASSVEGQGYYNEQFF,TGTGCCAGCAGCGTAGAGGGACAGGGTTACTACAATGAGCAGTTCTTC
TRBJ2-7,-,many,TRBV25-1,CASSVDYEQYF,TGTGCCAGCAGTGTCGACTACGAGCAGTACTTC
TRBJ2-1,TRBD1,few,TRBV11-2,CASSNRQGHEQFF,TGTGCCAGCAGCAATAGACAGGGGCATGAGCAGTTCTTC
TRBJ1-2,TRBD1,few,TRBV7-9,CASSWDRGLDGYTF,TGTGCCAGCAGCTGGGACAGGGGGCTCGATGGCTACACCTTC
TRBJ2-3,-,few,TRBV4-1,CASSQEAGDTQYF,TGCGCCAGCAGCCAAGAGGCAGGAGATACGCAGTATTTT
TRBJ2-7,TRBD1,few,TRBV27,CASSTIRDRPVEQYF,TGTGCCAGCAGTACGATCCGGGACAGGCCCGTCGAGCAGTACTTC
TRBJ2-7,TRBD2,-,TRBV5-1,CASSPAGTTSLYEQYF,TGCGCCAGCAGCCCCGCCGGGACTACCTCGCTCTACGAGCAGTACTTC
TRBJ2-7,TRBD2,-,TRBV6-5,CASSYSTSGRAEGSYEQYF,TGTGCCAGCAGTTACTCAACTAGCGGGAGGGCCGAGGGTTCCTACGAGCAGTACTTC
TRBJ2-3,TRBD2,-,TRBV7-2,CASSVTSARTDTQYF,TGTGCCAGCAGCGTGACTAGCGCCCGCACAGATACGCAGTATTTT
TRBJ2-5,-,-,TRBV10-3,CAIRLDRDKTETQYF,TGTGCAATCAGATTGGACAGAGACAAAACAGAGACCCAGTACTTC
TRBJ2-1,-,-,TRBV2,CASSQLGVDYNEQFF,TGTGCCAGCAGCCAGCTAGGGGTGGACTACAATGAGCAGTTCTTC
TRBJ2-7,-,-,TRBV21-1,CASSKGGWQGSDEQYF,TGTGCCAGCAGCAAAGGAGGCTGGCAGGGGTCTGACGAGCAGTACTTC